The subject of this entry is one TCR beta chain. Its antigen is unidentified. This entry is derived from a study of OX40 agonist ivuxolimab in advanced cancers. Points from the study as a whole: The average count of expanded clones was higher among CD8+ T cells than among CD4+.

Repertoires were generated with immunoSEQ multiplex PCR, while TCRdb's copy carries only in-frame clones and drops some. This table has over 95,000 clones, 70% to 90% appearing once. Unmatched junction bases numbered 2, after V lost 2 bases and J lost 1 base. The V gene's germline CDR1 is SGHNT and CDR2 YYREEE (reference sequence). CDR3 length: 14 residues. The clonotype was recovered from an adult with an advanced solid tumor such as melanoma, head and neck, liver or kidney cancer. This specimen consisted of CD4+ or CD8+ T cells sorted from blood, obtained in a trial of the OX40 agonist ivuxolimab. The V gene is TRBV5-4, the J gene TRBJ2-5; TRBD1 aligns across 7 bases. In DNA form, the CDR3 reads TGTGCCAGCAGCTTCGACAGGGTCCAAGAGACCCAGTACTTC. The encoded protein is CASSFDRVQETQYF.